This T cell receptor (beta chain) emerged from a study of T cell responses to AZD1222 COVID-19 vaccine. Profiling relied on immunoSEQ multiplex PCR, and the TCRdb table lists in-frame clones only, not all of them. Here the sample spans 86,000 or so clones, 85% to 90% being singletons. The germline CDR1 and CDR2 sequences are MNHEY and SVGEGT. V lost 5 bases and J lost 2, with 12 bases in between. The CDR3 loop spans 15 amino acids. The sequencing here drew on peripheral blood, taken 28 days after the second AZD1222 dose. The gene calls are TRBV6-2 or TRBV6-3 and TRBJ2-2; D possibly corresponds to TRBD1 (5 bases). The sequence was obtained from an adult who received the AZD1222 COVID-19 vaccine. The CDR3 DNA is TGTGCCAGCAGTACCCAGCAGGGTAACACCGGGGAGCTGTTTTTT. Translated: CASSTQQGNTGELFF.